This T cell receptor beta chain was observed in a study of cytomegalovirus exposure and HLA in healthy donors. Study at large: A preliminary data release comprised roughly 80 million unique TCRs obtained from HLA-typed donors.

The PCR employed 60 Vbeta primers together with 13 Jbeta primers. The assay was immunoSEQ multiplex PCR, and TCRdb's table has in-frame clones only and misses some. Of some 14,000 clones listed, under 70% are singletons. CDR1 is SGDLS and CDR2 is YYNGEE in the germline V gene. This CDR3 is built from 14 residues. Trimming cost V 0 bases and J 4 bases, with 10 bases left between them. This rearrangement joins TRBV9 to TRBJ1-2; unclear D gene. The receptor was isolated from a woman aged 45-65 years in good health and CMV-seropositive. Specimen: PBMCs. In DNA, the CDR3 is TGTGCCAGCAGCGTAGGAGCGGAGATCTATGGCTACACCTTC. Translation: CASSVGAEIYGYTF.